This T cell receptor (beta chain) was obtained from a study of T-cell memory formation after mild COVID-19. Study details: The study found TCR clusters largely donor specific.

MiXCR, applied by TCRdb to the 5' RACE reads, yields one record per CDR3 protein. Seen here are around 340,000 distinct CDR3 sequences, 10% to 15% observed once, and the top ten hold around a fifth. The V and J ends lost 0 bases and 1 base, in that order; junction bases with no gene match: 11. Germline assignment: CDR1 KGHSH and CDR2 LQKENI. The CDR3 contains 19 residues. The sequenced sample consisted of PBMCs or a T cell subset sorted from them (not recorded which). This TCR was sampled from a man between 18 and 35 years old who had mild COVID-19 (a few samples of this study predate the infection). Cell type and time point are not known. This chain uses TRBV18 with TRBJ2-1; 8 positions match TRBD2. CDR3 in DNA: TGTGCCAGCTCACCACCTCCCCTGGCGGGGGGAGGATCCTACAATGAGCAGTTCTTC. Its translation: CASSPPPLAGGGSYNEQFF.